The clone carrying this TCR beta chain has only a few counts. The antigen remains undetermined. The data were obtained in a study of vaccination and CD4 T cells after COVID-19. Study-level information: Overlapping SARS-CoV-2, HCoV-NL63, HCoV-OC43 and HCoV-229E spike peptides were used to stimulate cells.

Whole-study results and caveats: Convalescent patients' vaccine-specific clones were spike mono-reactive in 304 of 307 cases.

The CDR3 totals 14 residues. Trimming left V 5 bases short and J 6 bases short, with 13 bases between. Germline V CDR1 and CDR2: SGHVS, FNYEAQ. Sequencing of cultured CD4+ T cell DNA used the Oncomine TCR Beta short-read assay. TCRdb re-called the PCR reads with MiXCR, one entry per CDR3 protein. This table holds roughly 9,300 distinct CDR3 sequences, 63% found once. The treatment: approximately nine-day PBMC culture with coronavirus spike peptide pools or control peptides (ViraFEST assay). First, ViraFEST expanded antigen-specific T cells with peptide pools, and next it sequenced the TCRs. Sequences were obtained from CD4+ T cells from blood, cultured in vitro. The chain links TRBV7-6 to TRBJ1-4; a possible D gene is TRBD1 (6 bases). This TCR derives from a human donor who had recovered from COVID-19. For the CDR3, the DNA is TGTGCCAGCAGCCGCCGGGGGGGCGATGAAAAACTGTTTTTT. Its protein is CASSRRGGDEKLFF.